The following is a T cell receptor (beta chain) sequence with its context. Its antigen remains unknown. This record belongs to a study of T cell responses to AZD1222 COVID-19 vaccine. Trimming removed 3 bases from V and 0 bases from J; junction bases left unmatched: 7. CDR1 MNHEY and CDR2 SMNVEV come from the germline V gene (reference sequence). The CDR3 has 16 residues. Regarding the study as a whole: Regions left unmutated in variants are reportedly the target of nearly half of spike-specific TCRs. Clonal diversity may have been underestimated in mostly white British donors. CD4 TCRs covered the whole spike, strongest at regions 160-218 and 743-854.

Some clones are missing from TCRdb's copy, which holds only in-frame ones; the method was immunoSEQ multiplex PCR. This sample has 100,000 to 150,000 clones; more than 70% occur once, and the top ten carry about 1.4%. This specimen was peripheral blood, taken on day 0 of AZD1222 vaccination. The sequence came from an adult in good health. This rearrangement joins TRBV27 to TRBJ1-1, with TRBD1 identical over 7 bases. CDR3 sequence reads: CASSFFQGGLNTEAFF. CDR3 coding DNA: TGTGCCAGCAGTTTTTTCCAGGGGGGCCTGAACACTGAAGCTTTCTTT.